This T cell receptor (beta chain) was sequenced for a study of human T cells and chemical hapten exposure. On the study more broadly: Upper inner arm skin measuring approximately 2 cm by approximately 2 cm received 2% DPC for sensitization. Patients were mainly female, each with alopecia areata, totalis or universalis.

The CDR3 loop spans 14 amino acids. With V trimmed by 0 bases and J by 5 bases, 3 bases remained unmatched. Germline CDR1 reads SGHRS; CDR2 reads YFSETQ. A few counts support this clonotype. Time point: patch test 2, 6 weeks after DPC sensitization. Described treatment: therapeutic diphenylcyclopropenone sensitization with weekly scalp DPC. TCRdb passed the RACE reads through MiXCR, listing each CDR3 protein once. Of under 100,000 distinct CDR3 sequences in the sample, roughly 11% were seen once. The origin of this receptor is a woman in her thirties or forties with alopecia areata. Some clones in this sample may be carry-over from other donors' samples. The genes are TRBV5-1 and TRBJ2-7, with 9 bases lining up with TRBD2. The starting material was whole blood, obtained in connection with sensitization to the hapten diphenylcyclopropenone (DPC). This CDR3 reads CASSLGASGNEQYF. In DNA, the CDR3 is TGCGCCAGCAGCTTGGGGGCTAGCGGGAACGAGCAGTACTTC.